This T cell receptor beta chain was found in a study of blood T cell repertoires in COVID-19. The CDR3 has 15 residues. Clones were sequenced by immunoSEQ multiplex PCR, and TCRdb holds only the in-frame ones, with some missing. The data contain 120,000 or so clones, 70% to 90% of them seen just once; the ten biggest clones take up about 3.8%. The sample consisted of peripheral blood. This rearrangement joins TRBV21-1 to TRBJ2-7; TRBD2, the D gene given by the table, was not confirmed from the DNA. TRBV21-1 is a known pseudogene. This sequence was found in a man aged 60 to 75 with acute or convalescent COVID-19. CDR3 in amino acids: CASSKEVGLIGEQYF. Here the CDR3 DNA reads TGTGCCAGCAGCAAAGAAGTGGGACTTATTGGCGAGCAGTACTTC.